This is a list of T cell receptor beta chains from one sample in a study of control samples from healthy donors and cancer patients. Measured with immunoSEQ multiplex PCR; TCRdb has only the in-frame clones, and not every one. Among some 140,000 clones listed, about 94% were seen once. Sequences were obtained from blood. The receptors originated from a man aged 35-49 years in good health. CDR3s include the opening cysteine and the closing phenylalanine or tryptophan. The D gene is left open where the match is weak. Clone size is shown for a subset of rows, as once, few, many or a class of expanded clone.

j_call clone_size v_call cdr3_length d_call cdr3_nt cdr3_aa
TRBJ1-2 - TRBV6-5 15 - TGTGCCAGCACTCTAGAGGAGGGAAATTTCTATGGCTACACCTTC CASTLEEGNFYGYTF
TRBJ1-5 - TRBV2 16 - TGTGCCAGCAGGGGACAATACCGACTGGGAAATCAGCCCCAGCATTTT CASRGQYRLGNQPQHF
TRBJ2-1 - TRBV10-3 13 - TGTGCCATCGGAGCTGACTCCTACAATGAGCAGTTCTTC CAIGADSYNEQFF
TRBJ2-5 - TRBV3-1/TRBV3-2 17 - TGTGCCAGCAGCCCAACCAACCCAGGGGGGGAAGGGGAGACCCAGTACTTC CASSPTNPGGEGETQYF
TRBJ1-4 - TRBV5-6 14 - TGTGCCAGCAGCTTAGGGCAGGGTGATGAAAAACTGTTTTTT CASSLGQGDEKLFF
TRBJ2-7 - TRBV6-5 13 - TGTGCCAGCACCTCGACAGGAGCCTACGAGCAGTACTTC CASTSTGAYEQYF
TRBJ1-2 - TRBV18 14 - TGTGCCAGCTCACCGCCAGCGTCGCCGTATGGCTACACCTTC CASSPPASPYGYTF
TRBJ1-3 - TRBV7-6 16 - TGTGCCAGCAGCTTACTCGGCAGGTGGTCTGGAAACACCATATATTTT CASSLLGRWSGNTIYF
TRBJ2-7 - TRBV24-1 17 - TGTGCCACCAGTGATTTGGGGCACGGGACGAACTCCTACGAGCAGTACTTC CATSDLGHGTNSYEQYF
TRBJ2-1 once TRBV5-4 15 TRBD2 TGTGCCAGCAGCTTAGGCGGGGGGGCCCGGAATGAGCAGTTCTTC CASSLGGGARNEQFF
TRBJ1-2 - TRBV27 14 TRBD1 TGTGCCAGCAGTTCTGGGGACAGGCGCTATGGCTACACCTTC CASSSGDRRYGYTF
TRBJ1-1 - TRBV6-5 13 - TGTGCCAGCATTAATCGGGATTTGGGGGGAGCTTTCTTT CASINRDLGGAFF
TRBJ1-3 - TRBV3-1/TRBV3-2 16 TRBD1 TGTGCCAGCAGCCAAGGGACAGGGGGATCTGGAAACACCATATATTTT CASSQGTGGSGNTIYF
TRBJ2-7 - TRBV2 16 TRBD1 TGTGCCAGCAGTGACTCGGGACAGTTTATCACCTACGAGCAGTACTTC CASSDSGQFITYEQYF
TRBJ2-7 - TRBV5-1 15 - TGCGCCAGCAGCTTGGGGCAGGGGAGGCTCAGCGAGCAGTACTTC CASSLGQGRLSEQYF
TRBJ1-2 - TRBV11-2 14 - TGTGCCAGCAGCCTTACCCGGGACATCTATGGCTACACCTTC CASSLTRDIYGYTF
TRBJ2-3 - TRBV4-1 15 - TGCGCCAGCAGCCAACCGACAGGCAGCACAGATACGCAGTATTTT CASSQPTGSTDTQYF
TRBJ1-3 - TRBV28 15 TRBD1 TGTGCCAGCACCCGAACAGGGGAAGCCGGAAACACCATATATTTT CASTRTGEAGNTIYF
TRBJ1-6 - TRBV9 14 - TGTGCCAGCAGCGTAGGTCACAGCAATTCACCCCTCCACTTT CASSVGHSNSPLHF
TRBJ1-2 - TRBV5-4 14 - TGTGCCAGCAGGCCCGGGACGGGGCTCTATGGCTACACCTTC CASRPGTGLYGYTF
TRBJ2-7 - TRBV5-6 15 - TGTGCCAGCAGCCGTTTGAACAGTCCCTTCTCCGAGCAGTACTTC CASSRLNSPFSEQYF
TRBJ2-1 - TRBV24-1 13 - TGTGCCACCAGTAATACAGGTCACGGTGAGCAGTTCTTC CATSNTGHGEQFF
TRBJ2-6 once TRBV6-5 14 - TGTGCCACCATTTACATCTCTGGGGCCAACGTCCTGACTTTC CATIYISGANVLTF
TRBJ1-4 - TRBV28 16 - TGTGCCAGCAGTTTCTCCGCAGGGGCCGCTAATGAAAAACTGTTTTTT CASSFSAGAANEKLFF
TRBJ1-1 - TRBV30 11 - TGTGCCTGGAGGGCCCAGCGAGAAGCTTTCTTT CAWRAQREAFF
TRBJ1-1 - TRBV6-1 16 - TGTGCCAGCAGTGTTTTCCCGGGACTGGTGAACACTGAAGCTTTCTTT CASSVFPGLVNTEAFF
TRBJ1-6 - TRBV6-5 14 - TGTGCCAGCAGTTATGATAGGGGGAATTCACCCCTCCACTTT CASSYDRGNSPLHF
TRBJ1-5 once TRBV15 13 TRBD1 TGTGCCACCGCAGGGGGGGGGAATCAGCCCCAGCATTTT CATAGGGNQPQHF
TRBJ2-7 - TRBV20-1 11 - TGCAGTGCTAGACAGGACTACGAGCAGTACTTC CSARQDYEQYF
TRBJ1-3 once TRBV5-1 16 - TGCGCCAGCAGCTTTGGTCCGGGGGGCTCTGGAAACACCATATATTTT CASSFGPGGSGNTIYF
TRBJ1-2 once TRBV21-1 14 - TGTGCCAGCAGCGGGGGACAGGTTAACTATGGCTACACCTTC CASSGGQVNYGYTF
TRBJ1-4 - TRBV7-9 15 TRBD1 TGTGCCAGTAGTAAAGGGGGACAGGTCAATGAAAAACTGTTTTTT CASSKGGQVNEKLFF
TRBJ2-3 - TRBV7-3 17 - TGTGCCAGCAGCTTAGGAAGGGGCTCTCATAGCACAGATACGCAGTATTTT CASSLGRGSHSTDTQYF
TRBJ2-3 once TRBV11-2 15 - TGTGCCAGCAGCTTGACGTCCTATAGCACAGATACGCAGTATTTT CASSLTSYSTDTQYF
TRBJ2-3 - TRBV7-9 16 - TGTGCCAGCAGCTTAGTGGTGATGGAGAGCACGGATACGCAGTATTTT CASSLVVMESTDTQYF
TRBJ1-3 - TRBV20-1 11 - TGCAGTGCTAGCAGTGGAAACACCATATATTTT CSASSGNTIYF
TRBJ2-7 - TRBV5-4 15 - TGTGCCAGCAGCTTGGCTGCAGGGTACTCCTACGAGCAGTACTTC CASSLAAGYSYEQYF
TRBJ2-6 - TRBV6-2/TRBV6-3 13 - TGTGCCAGCAGCGGGTCTGGGGCCAACGTCCTGACTTTC CASSGSGANVLTF
TRBJ1-5 - TRBV4-2 13 - TGTGCCAGCAGCTCAGGCGGGGGACAGCCCCAGCATTTT CASSSGGGQPQHF
TRBJ2-3 - TRBV5-1 15 - TGCGCCAGCAGCTTGGGTTACGGTAGCACAGATACGCAGTATTTT CASSLGYGSTDTQYF
TRBJ1-6 - TRBV30 13 TRBD1 TGTGCCTGGGACGACAGGGGGAATTCACCCCTCCACTTT CAWDDRGNSPLHF
TRBJ2-5 - TRBV6-1 16 TRBD1 TGTGCCAGCAGTGACCAGACAGGGCCGGCACGGGAGACCCAGTACTTC CASSDQTGPARETQYF
TRBJ2-1 - TRBV29-1 13 - TGCAGCGTTGAAGATTACGGGGGTAGTGAGCAGTTCTTC CSVEDYGGSEQFF
TRBJ1-5 - TRBV14 12 - TGTGCCAGCAGCCAAAGTCCGGGGCCCCAGCATTTT CASSQSPGPQHF
TRBJ1-4 once TRBV27 18 - TGTGCCAGCAGTTTAGAGGGGGTTAGGGGATCAACTAATGAAAAACTGTTTTTT CASSLEGVRGSTNEKLFF
TRBJ1-5 - TRBV7-2 15 - TGTGCCAGCAGATTAAGGCAGGATAGCAATCAGCCCCAGCATTTT CASRLRQDSNQPQHF
TRBJ2-7 - TRBV3-1/TRBV3-2 16 - TGTGCCAGCAGCCAAGCGATGGAGACGGGGGACTACGAGCAGTACTTC CASSQAMETGDYEQYF
TRBJ2-7 - TRBV12-3/TRBV12-4 13 - TGTGCCAGCAGTTTAGCCCCCGTGGCAGGGCAGTACTTC CASSLAPVAGQYF
TRBJ2-1 - TRBV7-8 17 TRBD2 TGTGCCAGCAGCCAGCCTTTTGGACTAGCGGGGGGGGCCGAGCAGTTCTTC CASSQPFGLAGGAEQFF
TRBJ2-7 - TRBV4-3 15 - TGCGCCAGCAGCCAAGATCGGTCCAGCGCCTACGAGCAGTACTTC CASSQDRSSAYEQYF
TRBJ1-6 - TRBV12-3/TRBV12-4 11 - TGTGCCAGCGGGGTGGGGGCACCCCTCCACTTT CASGVGAPLHF
TRBJ1-2 - TRBV7-9 14 - TGTGCCAGCAGCCCGGGGGGTGGCTCCTATGGCTACACCTTC CASSPGGGSYGYTF
TRBJ2-1 - TRBV24-1 18 - TGTGCCACCAGTGACACTCTAAGGTCCCCGCTAGGATACAATGAGCAGTTCTTC CATSDTLRSPLGYNEQFF
TRBJ1-1 - TRBV6-5 14 - TGTGCCAGCAGTTACTTTGGAGGGAAGGCTGAAGCTTTCTTT CASSYFGGKAEAFF
TRBJ2-1 once TRBV19 15 - TGTGCCAGTAGCGGGGCATGGGGGCGTGGGAATGAGCAGTTCTTC CASSGAWGRGNEQFF
TRBJ1-2 - TRBV19 15 - TGTGCCAGTGAGTCGGGAGTAGGGTACAACTATGGCTACACCTTC CASESGVGYNYGYTF
TRBJ2-7 - TRBV5-5 15 - TGTGCCAGCAGCAGAACCCGGGATCTATCCTACGAGCAGTACTTC CASSRTRDLSYEQYF
TRBJ2-1 - TRBV18 14 TRBD1 TGTGCCAGCTCACCGACAGGGGGCTACAATGAGCAGTTCTTC CASSPTGGYNEQFF
TRBJ2-7 - TRBV28 13 - TGTGCCAGCAGTTTCAGGGGTACCTACGAGCAGTACTTC CASSFRGTYEQYF